This passage covers 5 T cell receptor beta chains from one sample sequenced in a study of Graves' ophthalmopathy and Graves' hyperthyroidism. RNA transcripts yielded amplified TCR beta CDR3 regions. Amplification began with first-round RT-PCR using HTBI primers, then second-round multiplex PCR was performed. TCRdb fed the multiplex PCR reads into MiXCR, producing one record per CDR3 protein. The sample yields over 450,000 distinct CDR3 sequences, around 15% seen once. Sequencing input: blood. These receptors were collected from a woman in her 30s with Graves' ophthalmopathy.

This clonotype occurred a few times. The V gene is TRBV6-1, the J gene TRBJ2-5; D gene uncertain. This CDR3 spans 14 amino acids. V lost 3 bases, J lost 0 bases, and 8 bases lay in between. CDR1 and CDR2 from the germline V gene are MNHNS and SASEGT. Here the CDR3 reads CASSETGYQETQYF. CDR3 DNA: TGTGCCAGCAGTGAGACCGGGTACCAAGAGACCCAGTACTTC.

This clonotype occurred many times. DNA of the CDR3: TGTGCCAGCAGCCAAGATCTACCAACCAATCAGCCCCAGCATTTT. Its translation: CASSQDLPTNQPQHF. This rearrangement joins TRBV4-2 to TRBJ1-5; D is uncertain. The CDR3 runs to 15 residues. CDR1 is LGHNA, CDR2 YNFKEQ, per germline. V dropped 0 bases and J dropped 3 bases, with 9 bases sitting between them.

Ten or more counts support this clonotype. V and J are TRBV11-2 and TRBJ2-5, with a possible D match to TRBD2 (5 bases). Trimming shortened V by 1 base and J by 7 bases, and 7 bases separated the two germline ends. There are 12 residues in the CDR3. Germline V gene data show CDR1 as SGHAT and CDR2 as FQNNGV. The CDR3 region is CASSLVGGTQYF. CDR3 bases: TGTGCCAGCAGCTTAGTAGGAGGGACCCAGTACTTC.

The chain employs TRBV7-2 and TRBJ2-5; D not resolved. V lost 7 bases and J 2 bases, leaving 14 bases between the germline ends. The CDR3 sequence is 14 residues long. The germline V gene has CDR1 SGHTA and CDR2 FQGNSA. The CDR3 DNA reads as TGTGCCAGCACCCCCACGAGAAGGCAAGAGACCCAGTACTTC. This translates into CASTPTRRQETQYF.

This clonotype was seen at least ten times. The chain employs TRBV10-3 and TRBJ1-1; 9 nucleotides match TRBD1. This CDR3 is 13 amino acids long. The V gene's germline CDR1 is ENHRY and CDR2 SYGVKD. V shed 11 bases, J shed 3 bases, and the junction held 7 bases outside the gene matches. This CDR3 is CASHRGLDTEAFF. The CDR3 nucleotides read TGTGCCTCACACAGGGGGCTGGACACTGAAGCTTTCTTT.